A selection of T cell receptor beta chains follows, all from one sample in a study of regulatory T cells in long-lasting Graves disease. TCRdb independently ran MiXCR on the multiplex PCR reads; one entry per CDR3 protein. The table lists about 660,000 distinct CDR3 sequences, around 30% of them singletons. This specimen was peripheral blood mononuclear cells (PBMCs), taken when the disease was refractory, from a patient treated with antithyroid drugs. The receptor set was obtained from a female donor with Graves disease. Each CDR3 is given with its conserved first and last residue. The D gene is left open where the match is weak. The size of a clone is reported for some rows only, either as once, few or many, or as a class for expanded clones.

cdr3_aa: CASGSGALNTEAFF; cdr3_nt: TGTGCTAGTGGATCAGGGGCTTTGAACACTGAAGCTTTCTTT; clone_size: once; v_call: TRBV12-5; cdr3_length: 14; j_call: TRBJ1-1; d_call: -
cdr3_aa: CSARDRYGVDQETQYF; cdr3_nt: TGCAGTGCTAGAGATCGGTATGGAGTAGATCAAGAGACCCAGTACTTC; clone_size: few; v_call: TRBV20-1; cdr3_length: 16; j_call: TRBJ2-5; d_call: -
cdr3_aa: CASSEALILAGSYEQYF; cdr3_nt: TGTGCCAGCAGTGAAGCTTTAATCCTGGCGGGGTCCTACGAGCAGTACTTC; clone_size: -; v_call: TRBV6-1; cdr3_length: 17; j_call: TRBJ2-7; d_call: -
cdr3_aa: CTIPATGTHGYTF; cdr3_nt: TGCACCATACCCGCAACCGGTACCCATGGCTACACCTTC; clone_size: once; v_call: TRBV20-1; cdr3_length: 13; j_call: TRBJ1-2; d_call: -
cdr3_aa: CASSLAARGSDTEAFF; cdr3_nt: TGTGCCAGCAGCTTAGCCGCAAGGGGCTCGGACACTGAAGCTTTCTTT; clone_size: few; v_call: TRBV7-6; cdr3_length: 16; j_call: TRBJ1-1; d_call: -
cdr3_aa: CAIYTGGGEQYF; cdr3_nt: TGTGCCATCTATACAGGGGGGGGCGAGCAGTACTTC; clone_size: many; v_call: TRBV12-3/TRBV12-4; cdr3_length: 12; j_call: TRBJ2-7; d_call: -
cdr3_aa: CASSQGGEGNQPQHF; cdr3_nt: TGCGCCAGCAGCCAAGGAGGTGAGGGCAATCAGCCCCAGCATTTT; clone_size: -; v_call: TRBV4-1; cdr3_length: 15; j_call: TRBJ1-5; d_call: -
cdr3_aa: CASSQVAGEKLFF; cdr3_nt: TGTGCCAGCAGCCAAGTGGCAGGAGAAAAACTGTTTTTT; clone_size: few; v_call: TRBV4-2; cdr3_length: 13; j_call: TRBJ1-4; d_call: -
cdr3_aa: CASSGPAGSSYEQYF; cdr3_nt: TGTGCCAGCAGTGGCCCGGCGGGGTCCTCCTACGAGCAGTACTTC; clone_size: -; v_call: TRBV6-1; cdr3_length: 15; j_call: TRBJ2-7; d_call: -
cdr3_aa: CASTLTGGHTEAFF; cdr3_nt: TGTGCCAGCACCCTCACAGGGGGGCACACTGAAGCTTTCTTT; clone_size: many; v_call: TRBV28; cdr3_length: 14; j_call: TRBJ1-1; d_call: TRBD1
cdr3_aa: CASRNPRGYSGNTIYF; cdr3_nt: TGTGCCAGCAGGAACCCCAGGGGATACTCTGGAAACACCATATATTTT; clone_size: few; v_call: TRBV12-3/TRBV12-4; cdr3_length: 16; j_call: TRBJ1-3; d_call: -
cdr3_aa: CASSGTGGNNQPQHF; cdr3_nt: TGTGCCAGCAGTGGGACAGGGGGCAACAATCAGCCCCAGCATTTT; clone_size: many; v_call: TRBV12-3/TRBV12-4; cdr3_length: 15; j_call: TRBJ1-5; d_call: TRBD1
cdr3_aa: CASGSLEQYF; cdr3_nt: TGTGCTAGTGGGTCCCTGGAGCAGTACTTC; clone_size: few; v_call: TRBV12-5; cdr3_length: 10; j_call: TRBJ2-7; d_call: -
cdr3_aa: CASSQRQDLPQHF; cdr3_nt: TGTGCCAGCAGTCAACGACAGGATCTGCCCCAGCATTTT; clone_size: few; v_call: TRBV6-2/TRBV6-3; cdr3_length: 13; j_call: TRBJ1-5; d_call: -
cdr3_aa: CAGGSYGLGTQYF; cdr3_nt: TGTGCCGGGGGGTCTTACGGGCTGGGGACCCAGTACTTC; clone_size: -; v_call: TRBV30; cdr3_length: 13; j_call: TRBJ2-5; d_call: -
cdr3_aa: CASRGKGGYTF; cdr3_nt: TGTGCCAGCAGGGGGAAAGGAGGCTACACCTTC; clone_size: many; v_call: TRBV28; cdr3_length: 11; j_call: TRBJ1-2; d_call: -
cdr3_aa: CAWNVGTEAFF; cdr3_nt: TGTGCCTGGAACGTGGGCACTGAAGCTTTCTTT; clone_size: few; v_call: TRBV30; cdr3_length: 11; j_call: TRBJ1-1; d_call: -
cdr3_aa: CASSYGLAGGDEQFF; cdr3_nt: TGTGCCAGCAGTTACGGGCTAGCGGGAGGGGATGAGCAGTTCTTC; clone_size: -; v_call: TRBV6-5; cdr3_length: 15; j_call: TRBJ2-1; d_call: TRBD2
cdr3_aa: CAWMGQQNTEAFF; cdr3_nt: TGTGCCTGGATGGGACAGCAGAACACTGAAGCTTTCTTT; clone_size: -; v_call: TRBV30; cdr3_length: 13; j_call: TRBJ1-1; d_call: TRBD1
cdr3_aa: CASSPHKLENTEAFF; cdr3_nt: TGTGCCAGCAGCCCACATAAACTGGAGAACACTGAAGCTTTCTTT; clone_size: few; v_call: TRBV14; cdr3_length: 15; j_call: TRBJ1-1; d_call: -
cdr3_aa: CASPANTEAFF; cdr3_nt: TGTGCCAGCCCCGCTAACACTGAAGCTTTCTTT; clone_size: -; v_call: TRBV6-1; cdr3_length: 11; j_call: TRBJ1-1; d_call: -
cdr3_aa: CASSQGDRGLWPQHF; cdr3_nt: TGTGCCAGCAGCCAAGGGGACAGGGGATTGTGGCCCCAGCATTTT; clone_size: -; v_call: TRBV3-1; cdr3_length: 15; j_call: TRBJ1-5; d_call: TRBD1
cdr3_aa: CATSRDRQAYGYTF; cdr3_nt: TGTGCCACCAGCAGAGACCGGCAGGCCTATGGCTACACCTTC; clone_size: few; v_call: TRBV15; cdr3_length: 14; j_call: TRBJ1-2; d_call: -
cdr3_aa: CASGIINTEAFF; cdr3_nt: TGTGCCAGCGGGATAATTAACACTGAAGCTTTCTTT; clone_size: -; v_call: TRBV28; cdr3_length: 12; j_call: TRBJ1-1; d_call: -